This T cell receptor (beta chain) comes out of a study of blood T cells in healthy people across ages (dated by TCRdb to the mid-2010s). For the study in its entirety: Template switching captured roughly one uniquely barcoded TCR beta cDNA molecule per two T cells in model experiments. Two additional independent replicas of 1 million unique cDNA reads from the same blood draw were analyzed for two donors (one aged 18 to 30 and one aged 80 or older). To avoid experimental bias, donors of different ages were randomly spread across the sequencing lanes. Four age groups were formed from the donors: young (average 16 years), middle-aged (approximately 40), aged (approximately 60) and long-lived (roughly 81). Using deep sequencing normalized with unique cDNA molecular identifiers, the study measured how TCR beta repertoire diversity changes with age. Overall results and qualifications from the work: Donor CMV infection status was unknown, potentially confounding age-related changes in expanded clonotypes. The percentage of naive T cells measured by flow cytometry correlated strongly with observed TCR beta diversity. Compared with the aged group, the long-lived group had more naive CD4+ T cells, fewer expanded clones and increased TCR diversity, suggesting age selection. Because profiling used bulk unsorted PBMCs, naive and antigen-experienced compartments could not be compared conclusively. As age increased, observed TCR beta diversity per million T cells dropped in a roughly linear way, and a significant reduction was already evident by age around 41. Estimates of total diversity from one million sequenced T cells were regarded as lower bounds and underestimates.

Receptor libraries were prepared by 5' RACE. Sequencing instrument: Illumina HiSeq 2500. A second PCR of roughly 6 to 12 cycles was performed with a sample-barcoded 5' primer and a J-beta primer mix. A unique molecular identifier was introduced onto each TCR beta cDNA molecule by a template-switch 5' adaptor carrying 12 random nucleotides. Each sample yielded at least 3 million CDR3-containing paired-end reads. The Mint cDNA synthesis kit, primed by a TRBC-specific oligonucleotide, was used to synthesize first-strand cDNA from all RNA. All cDNA was treated with uracil-DNA glycosylase and then went through a first 18-cycle PCR with the universal primers M1SS and BC2_uni_R. The paper's data handling went like this. For normalization, 1 million high-quality reads, each with a distinct molecular identifier, were randomly selected from each sample. Reads with shared molecular identifiers were discarded instead of being binned into consensus sequences. MiTCR, set to a Q25 quality threshold and the strictest error-elimination algorithm, was used for CDR3 identification, clonotype clustering and error correction. A nonparametric unseen species model using Euler transformation provided a lower-bound estimate of total TCR beta diversity. TCRdb trimmed the raw reads at Q25, called clones with MiXCR and kept productive beta chains. Rows are unified per CDR3 protein, each entry keeping the most common DNA and genes. These V and J calls derive from TCRdb rather than the authors' analysis. The table for this sample lists fewer than 900,000 distinct CDR3 sequences; about 42% of them were counted only once. The ten largest account for 20% to 25% of the sample.

V and J lose 7 bases and 7 bases, and a span of 14 bases separates them. From the cysteine through the phenylalanine, the CDR3 covers 12 amino acids. Here the CDR3 DNA is all that survives: 36 bases in frame from base 1. Sequences SQVTM (CDR1) and ANQGSEA (CDR2) are obtained from the germline V gene. Concerning this clonotype: The antigen this receptor binds is unknown. Within one base of it there is no much larger clone, and no base qualities were kept.

The donors were some 36 Caucasian individuals from Russia, aged roughly 6 to 90 years, who were systemically healthy. Around 10 milliliters of peripheral blood were collected from each donor into EDTA-treated Vacutainer tubes. Ficoll-Paque density-gradient centrifugation was used to isolate PBMCs, with at least 6.5 million per sample. Trizol reagent was used to extract total RNA from the PBMCs, yielding at least 6 micrograms per sample. The percentages of naive CD45RAhigh/CD27high T cells were determined by flow cytometry on a PBMC aliquot from every donor. This clonotype was sampled from a woman aged 55-70 years in good health. Sequenced material: blood. This receptor chain uses TRBV29-1 and TRBJ2-1, with the D gene uncertain. CDR3 sequence: CSAPPEENEQFF. The nucleotides read TGCAGCGCTCCTCCAGAGGAGAATGAGCAGTTCTTC.